Reported below is one T cell receptor beta chain. Antigen unknown. This entry comes from a study of CD8 T cells in Susac syndrome. cDNA came from roughly 0.53 to 1 ug RNA primed by random hexamers. TCRdb reanalysed the immunoSEQ multiplex PCR reads using MiXCR and keeps one entry per CDR3 protein. Among about 110,000 distinct CDR3 sequences listed, 90% to 96% were seen once. Findings and caveats of the study: Acknowledgment was made by the study that its TCR sequencing and HLA analysis involved a relatively small number of individuals.

The J segment lost 0 bases and the V segment lost 8 bases, leaving 7 bases of the junction unmatched. Looked up from germline, CDR1 is MDHEN and CDR2 is SYDVKM. This CDR3 is 15 amino acids long. The TCR sequence derives from a human donor in good health. The chain joins TRBV28 to TRBJ2-1; 7 bases map to TRBD1. The source material was CD4+ T cells from PBMCs. The CDR3 loop is CASAAQGTSYNEQFF. CDR3 coding DNA: TGTGCCAGCGCCGCACAGGGGACCTCCTACAATGAGCAGTTCTTC.